These T cell receptor beta chains were read from a single sample in a study of blood T cell repertoires in COVID-19. Data came from immunoSEQ multiplex PCR; TCRdb stores just in-frame clones and leaves some out. The table records around 190,000 clones, roughly nine tenths of them present only once. The source material was peripheral blood. These receptors all come from a man aged 18-30 years who had recovered from COVID-19. Each CDR3 is given with its conserved first and last residue. D genes are given only for firm matches. Clone size is shown for a subset of rows, as once, few, many or a class of expanded clone.

clone_size j_call d_call cdr3_length v_call cdr3_nt cdr3_aa
. TRBJ2-1 . 15 TRBV9 TGTGCCAGCAGCGTAGTGGGGAGCTCCTACAATGAGCAGTTCTTC CASSVVGSSYNEQFF
. TRBJ2-3 TRBD2 14 TRBV29-1 TGCAGCGCCGAGCGGGGGGCTAGCACAGATACGCAGTATTTT CSAERGASTDTQYF
. TRBJ2-2 TRBD1 14 TRBV3-1/TRBV3-2 TGTGCCAGCACGAGAGGACAGGAGGTCGGGGAGCTGTTTTTT CASTRGQEVGELFF
. TRBJ1-2 TRBD1 15 TRBV6-5 TGTGCCAGCAGGTCCCGGGACAGGGACAGGGGCGGCTACACCTTC CASRSRDRDRGGYTF
. TRBJ1-2 . 16 TRBV7-9 TGTGCCAGCAGCTTAGATGGGTGGAGGTCAGGCGGAGGCTACACCTTC CASSLDGWRSGGGYTF
. TRBJ1-4 . 16 TRBV5-1 TGCGCCAGCAGCTCCCGCGGGTCCGCAACTAATGAAAAACTGTTTTTT CASSSRGSATNEKLFF
. TRBJ2-7 . 14 TRBV27 TGTGCCAGCGCTAGCTTATCTAGCTCCTACGAGCAGTACTTC CASASLSSSYEQYF
. TRBJ2-5 TRBD2 14 TRBV7-9 TGTGCCAGCAGCCAGACTAGCGGAGGGGAGACCCAGTACTTC CASSQTSGGETQYF
few TRBJ1-3 . 15 TRBV21-1 TGTGCCAGCAGCAAAGCCCAGGGCTCAAGAAACACCATATATTTT CASSKAQGSRNTIYF
. TRBJ2-3 TRBD2 17 TRBV24-1 TGTGCCACCAGCGGTCCCGGACTAGCGGGGATCACAGATACGCAGTATTTT CATSGPGLAGITDTQYF
. TRBJ2-5 . 14 TRBV7-8 TGTGCCAGCAGCCAAACCAGGGCACAAGAGACCCAGTACTTC CASSQTRAQETQYF
. TRBJ2-7 . 13 TRBV6-1 TGTGCCACCCGAGGATCAGACCCCTACGAGCAGTACTTC CATRGSDPYEQYF
. TRBJ2-2 . 13 TRBV5-4 TGTGCCAGCAGCCCTACTAGCACCGGGGAGCTGTTTTTT CASSPTSTGELFF
. TRBJ2-7 . 13 TRBV6-5 TGTGCCAGCAGTTACGATGGGGCTGGAGAGCAGTACTTC CASSYDGAGEQYF
. TRBJ2-7 . 16 TRBV5-6 TGTGCCAGCAGCTTGGGTAGAGGGATGAGCTCCTACGAGCAGTACTTC CASSLGRGMSSYEQYF
. TRBJ2-7 . 13 TRBV5-1 TGCGCCAGCAGCCCGGACAGATCCTACGAGCAGTACTTC CASSPDRSYEQYF
. TRBJ2-1 TRBD1 16 TRBV11-3 TGTGCCAGCAGCACCCACAGGGGGCAGTCCTACAATGAGCAGTTCTTC CASSTHRGQSYNEQFF
. TRBJ2-1 TRBD2 17 TRBV7-8 TGTGCCAGCAGCTCCCGGACTAGCTCCCTCTCCTACAATGAGCAGTTCTTC CASSSRTSSLSYNEQFF
. TRBJ1-1 TRBD1 15 TRBV5-1 TGCGCCAGCAGCGGAGTGACAGGGGGGCGGACTGAAGCTTTCTTT CASSGVTGGRTEAFF
. TRBJ1-1 . 14 TRBV9 TGTGCCAGCAGGTATATGGAGGGTGGCACTGAAGCTTTCTTT CASRYMEGGTEAFF
. TRBJ1-1 . 13 TRBV6-2/TRBV6-3 TGTGCCAGCAGTGGAGGGATCCGGTTTGAAGCTTTCTTT CASSGGIRFEAFF
few TRBJ1-2 . 13 TRBV7-8 TGTGCCAGCAGCCGGATTTTGGGCACTGGCTACACCTTC CASSRILGTGYTF
. TRBJ2-5 TRBD2 16 TRBV4-3 TGCGCCAGCAGCCAAGGGATAGCGGGGTACCAAGAGACCCAGTACTTC CASSQGIAGYQETQYF
. TRBJ1-3 . 14 TRBV11-3 TGTGCCAGCAGCTTCGGCCAGGCTGGAAACACCATATATTTT CASSFGQAGNTIYF
. TRBJ2-1 . 12 TRBV10-3 TGTGCCATCAGTGACAGACTCAATGAGCAGTTCTTC CAISDRLNEQFF
once TRBJ2-2 . 15 TRBV7-6 TGTGCCAGCAGCTTGCCGGGGGGCGCCACCGGGGAGCTGTTTTTT CASSLPGGATGELFF
. TRBJ2-6 . 13 TRBV5-1 TGCGCCAGCAGGAGAGATGGGGCCAACGTCCTGACTTTC CASRRDGANVLTF
. TRBJ2-7 . 17 TRBV21-1 TGTGCCAGCAGCAACAACTCGCCCGGGACAGGCGCCTACGAGCAGTACTTC CASSNNSPGTGAYEQYF
few TRBJ1-4 . 16 TRBV5-1 TGCGCCAGCAGCTTGGGTTTACGGGGTAAAAATGAAAAACTGTTTTTT CASSLGLRGKNEKLFF
. TRBJ1-2 . 14 TRBV3-1/TRBV3-2 TGTGCCAGCAGCCAAGACATAGGCGGCGCGGGCTACACCTTC CASSQDIGGAGYTF
. TRBJ1-1 . 15 TRBV5-1 TGCGCCAGCAGCTCCCGTTTGGGGAGGGCCACTGAAGCTTTCTTT CASSSRLGRATEAFF
. TRBJ2-1 TRBD2 15 TRBV10-3 TGTGCCATCAGTGGCTCTAGCGGGAGTCGGGATGAGCAGTTCTTC CAISGSSGSRDEQFF
. TRBJ1-3 . 13 TRBV2 TGTGCCTCCCCGGGAGTCTCTGGAAACACCATATATTTT CASPGVSGNTIYF
. TRBJ1-5 . 15 TRBV19 TGTGCCAGTATTGGAAGAGGGCGTGGAGATCAGCCCCAGCATTTT CASIGRGRGDQPQHF
. TRBJ2-7 . 14 TRBV30 TGTGCCTGGAGTCCGCCGGGGGAAAGCTACGAGCAGTACTTC CAWSPPGESYEQYF
few TRBJ2-1 TRBD2 15 TRBV5-1 TGCGCCAGCAGCCTGGGACTAGCGGGAGTTGATGAGCAGTTCTTC CASSLGLAGVDEQFF
once TRBJ2-1 . 16 TRBV27 TGTGCCAGCAGCCAGTCAGGTGGGAGCTCCTACAATGAGCAGTTCTTC CASSQSGGSSYNEQFF
. TRBJ1-1 . 13 TRBV14 TGTGCCAGCAGCCAGGGGGCTGGCACTGAAGCTTTCTTT CASSQGAGTEAFF
. TRBJ2-5 TRBD2 16 TRBV3-1/TRBV3-2 TGTGCCAGCAGCCCAGAAATCGCTAGCGGGGGGGAGACCCAGTACTTC CASSPEIASGGETQYF
. TRBJ1-3 . 16 TRBV7-6 TGTGCCAGCAGCCCCCGGGGGGGGAACTCTGGAAACACCATATATTTT CASSPRGGNSGNTIYF
. TRBJ1-4 . 13 TRBV5-1 TGCGCCAGCAGCTTCCCCGAACGGGAAAAACTGTTTTTT CASSFPEREKLFF
. TRBJ2-1 TRBD1 14 TRBV28 TGTGCCAGCCGAGGGACAGGGGGTGTGGATGAGCAGTTCTTC CASRGTGGVDEQFF
few TRBJ2-2 TRBD2 15 TRBV6-5 TGTGCCAGCAGTTATAGCGGGAGGGCCACCGGGGAGCTGTTTTTT CASSYSGRATGELFF
. TRBJ2-7 . 13 TRBV6-1 TGTGCCAGCAGTGAATACGGGGCCTACGAGCAGTACTTC CASSEYGAYEQYF
. TRBJ1-1 TRBD1 13 TRBV30 TGTGCCTGGAGGACAGGGGGCGGCACTGAAGCTTTCTTT CAWRTGGGTEAFF
. TRBJ1-2 TRBD1 15 TRBV27 TGTGCCAGCAGTTTATTTTGGGGACAGGGCTATGGCTACACCTTC CASSLFWGQGYGYTF
. TRBJ2-2 . 15 TRBV27 TGTGCCAGCAGTCTTACAAGAAAGGGGGCCGGGGAGCTGTTTTTT CASSLTRKGAGELFF
. TRBJ1-6 . 15 TRBV7-9 TGTGCCAGCAGTCAAAAGGGACTGTCGAATTCACCCCTCCACTTT CASSQKGLSNSPLHF
once TRBJ2-7 . 13 TRBV1 TGCACCCCAAGGGGGAAGTCCTCCTACGAGCAGTACTTC CTPRGKSSYEQYF
. TRBJ1-3 . 13 TRBV12-3/TRBV12-4 TGTGCCAGCAGTCCGGCAGGGGGAAACACCATATATTTT CASSPAGGNTIYF
. TRBJ2-1 . 14 TRBV27 TGTGCCAGCAGTTTCCAGGGCCCCTACAATGAGCAGTTCTTC CASSFQGPYNEQFF
. TRBJ1-4 . 15 TRBV7-2 TGTGCCAGCAGCCCCCAGACAGCAACTAATGAAAAACTGTTTTTT CASSPQTATNEKLFF
. TRBJ2-7 . 14 TRBV6-5 TGTGCCAGCAGCCCCGGAGGGGTAAACTACGAGCAGTACTTC CASSPGGVNYEQYF
. TRBJ2-7 TRBD1 15 TRBV4-3 TGCGCCAGCAGCCGGGACAGGGGGAACGATTACGAGCAGTACTTC CASSRDRGNDYEQYF
. TRBJ1-5 . 14 TRBV9 TGTGCCAGCAGCGTAGGGAGTGGCAATCAGCCCCAGCATTTT CASSVGSGNQPQHF
. TRBJ2-3 . 15 TRBV19 TGTGCCAGTAGTATAGGGCAGGGGTGGGCAGATACGCAGTATTTT CASSIGQGWADTQYF
few TRBJ2-1 . 13 TRBV25-1 TGTGCCACCGTAGCTAGAAGGCATGATGAGCAGTTCTTC CATVARRHDEQFF
few TRBJ2-7 . 15 TRBV7-9 TGTGCCAGCAGCTTAAATACGGGAGAGGACTACGAGCAGTACTTC CASSLNTGEDYEQYF